These 30 T cell receptor beta chains came from one sample sequenced in a study of vaccination effects on CD4 cells after COVID-19. Their recognized antigens are unknown. Under the ViraFEST assay, PBMC were stimulated with viral peptide pools so that antigen-specific CD4+ T cells expanded. Sequencing was performed afterwards. Following culture for around 9 days, CD4+ T cells were isolated. Infection dated between March and December 2020, before the Alpha, Beta and Delta variants reached the United States. The repertoire was sequenced with immunoSEQ multiplex PCR; TCRdb's copy has only in-frame clones and lacks some. The sample holds tens of thousands of clones, around 72% seen once. The sample in question was CD4+ T cells from PBMCs cultured with HIV peptides, obtained before COVID-19 vaccination. Noted subset: HIV-1 Nef peptide pool negative control/reference culture. These receptors all come from a human donor who had a prior SARS-CoV-2 infection.

The chain links TRBV9 to TRBJ2-1, with TRBD2 matching over 9 bases. This CDR3 contains 15 residues. The V gene end was trimmed by 3 bases and the J gene end by 4 bases; junction bases not matched to a gene: 5. Germline CDR1 and CDR2: SGDLS and YYNGEE. DNA for the CDR3: TGTGCCAGCAGCGCGGGACTAGCCACGTACAATGAGCAGTTCTTC. Its protein is CASSAGLATYNEQFF.

The genes are TRBV2 and TRBJ2-3; TRBD2 agrees at 7 bases. Germline loops: CDR1 SNHLY, CDR2 FYNNEI. The CDR3 runs to 14 residues. V was clipped by 11 bases and J by 2 bases; unmatched bases: 10. CDR3 protein: CARTAGADTDTQYF. CDR3 DNA sequence: TGTGCCCGAACTGCGGGAGCGGACACAGATACGCAGTATTTT.

The genes are TRBV27 and TRBJ2-1, with 11 bases matching TRBD2. CDR1 and CDR2 (germline): MNHEY, SMNVEV (reference sequence). V lost 5 bases and J lost 4; bases outside the gene matches: 10. The CDR3 totals 17 residues. For the CDR3, the DNA is TGTGCCAGCAGTCAATACCACACTAGCGGGGGATACAATGAGCAGTTCTTC. Its translation: CASSQYHTSGGYNEQFF.

The chain combines TRBV28 with TRBJ1-2; D remains unclear. From germline, CDR1 is MDHEN and CDR2 SYDVKM. V dropped 6 bases and J dropped 2 bases, with 4 bases sitting between them. CDR3 length equals 11 residues. The CDR3 sequence is CASSQNYGYTF. DNA for the CDR3: TGTGCCAGCAGCCAGAACTATGGCTACACCTTC.

The rearrangement joins TRBV2 to TRBJ2-7, with D unresolved. The CDR3 contains 11 residues. The ends were cut back, 7 bases at V and 4 bases at J, with 8 bases in the middle. CDR1 and CDR2 from the germline V gene are SNHLY and FYNNEI. CDR3 sequence reads: CASTGGYEQYF. For the CDR3, the DNA is TGTGCCAGCACAGGCGGATACGAGCAGTACTTC.

This clone was detected only a few times. The rearrangement links TRBV6-5 to TRBJ1-1; 7 bases are a match to TRBD1. The CDR3 is made up of 13 amino acids. Per germline, CDR1 MNHEY and CDR2 SVGAGI. The trim removed 6 bases at V and 6 bases at J, leaving 7 bases unmatched. This chain's CDR3 is CASRRQGISEAFF. CDR3 coding DNA: TGTGCCAGCAGGAGACAGGGAATATCTGAAGCTTTCTTT.

In nucleotides, the CDR3 is TGTGCCAGCATCCCCCCCAAGTATAGCAATCAGCCCCAGCATTTT. Translated: CASIPPKYSNQPQHF. The chain has TRBV7-3 and TRBJ1-5; D unresolved. This CDR3 region has 15 residues. The germline V gene encodes CDR1 SGHTA and CDR2 FQGTGA. V was shortened by 7 bases and J by 0 bases, with 13 bases between the two germline ends.

V is TRBV9 and J is TRBJ2-3; TRBD2 aligns across 11 bases. The CDR3 has 16 residues. The germline gives CDR1 SGDLS, CDR2 YYNGEE. The trim removed 3 bases at V and 0 bases at J, leaving 3 bases unmatched. The CDR3 DNA follows: TGTGCCAGCAGCGAGCGGACTAGCGGGAGCACAGATACGCAGTATTTT. Amino acid sequence: CASSERTSGSTDTQYF.

The chain recombines TRBV11-3 with TRBJ2-1; D is perhaps TRBD2 (5 bases). Germline V gene lookup returns CDR1 SGHNT and CDR2 YENEEA. The CDR3 spans 17 residues. V dropped 0 bases and J dropped 0 bases, with 12 bases sitting between them. The CDR3 loop is CASSLDRGYDSYNEQFF. CDR3 nucleotide sequence: TGTGCCAGCAGCTTAGATCGAGGGTATGACTCCTACAATGAGCAGTTCTTC.

This clone was seen just once. The CDR3 reads CASSYRYWGTDTQYF. The CDR3, as DNA: TGTGCCAGCAGTTACCGATACTGGGGAACAGATACGCAGTATTTT. This rearrangement joins TRBV6-5 to TRBJ2-3; D call uncertain. The CDR3 spans 15 residues. Deletions cut 2 bases from V and 3 bases from J, with 12 bases between. Germline-derived CDR1 and CDR2 are MNHEY and SVGAGI.

The rearrangement links TRBV7-8 to TRBJ2-7, with TRBD2 matching over 7 bases. The germline V gene encodes CDR1 SGHVS and CDR2 FQNEAQ. The length of the CDR3 is 13 residues. V lost 5 bases to trimming and J lost 2 bases; unmatched junction nucleotides: 3. The CDR3 reads CASSGLAAYEQYF. The DNA of the CDR3 is TGTGCCAGCAGCGGGCTAGCGGCCTACGAGCAGTACTTC.

The V and J genes are TRBV18 and TRBJ1-4; TRBD1 matches 7 bases. Germline trimming cut 3 bases from V and 5 bases from J; bases unmatched to any gene: 9. CDR1 and CDR2 (germline): KGHSH, LQKENI. This CDR3 has 16 amino acids. CDR3 protein: CASSPAAGGVNEKLFF. The CDR3 region has the DNA TGTGCCAGCTCACCTGCCGCAGGGGGGGTAAATGAAAAACTGTTTTTT. The full variable domain, its missing parts supplied by reference TRBV18 and TRBJ1-4, is NAGVMQNPRHLVRRRGQEARLRCSPMKGHSHVYWYRQLPEEGLKFMVYLQKENIIDESGMPKERFSAEFPKEGPSILRIQQVVRGDSAAYFCASSPAAGGVNEKLFFGSGTQLSVL.

This clone was seen once. The genes are TRBV6-1 and TRBJ1-2; 7 nucleotides agree with TRBD1. Germline CDR1 and CDR2: MNHNS and SASEGT. The CDR3 has 14 residues. V shed 3 bases, J shed 8 bases, and the junction held 9 bases outside the gene matches. CDR3 sequence reads: CASSDAFQGDGYTF. The CDR3 DNA sequence: TGTGCCAGCAGTGACGCTTTTCAGGGGGACGGCTACACCTTC.

The genes are TRBV12-3 or TRBV12-4 and TRBJ2-2; either TRBD1 or TRBD2 may supply D (5 bases each). With 2 bases removed from V and 8 bases from J, the gap between germline ends came to 9 bases. CDR3 size: 13 residues. In nucleotides, the CDR3 is TGTGCCAGCAGTTTATCAGGGAGAGGGGAGCTGTTTTTT. Its protein product is CASSLSGRGELFF.

The rearrangement links TRBV4-3 to TRBJ2-1; TRBD2 matches 7 bases. The CDR3 extends over 16 amino acids. V lost 4 bases, J lost 4 bases, and 10 bases stayed unmatched. CDR1 LGHNA and CDR2 YSLEER come from the germline V gene. The CDR3 here is CASSLQPGTTYNEQFF. DNA for the CDR3: TGCGCCAGCAGCCTTCAACCCGGGACTACATACAATGAGCAGTTCTTC.

V and J are TRBV7-3 and TRBJ2-1, with 10 bases matching TRBD2. Germline assignment: CDR1 SGHTA and CDR2 FQGTGA. The CDR3 is 15 amino acids. J gave up 4 bases and V 5 bases, and 5 bases lay outside the gene matches. The CDR3 region has the DNA TGTGCCAGCAGCCCAACTAGCGGGAAGTACAATGAGCAGTTCTTC. Translating it yields CASSPTSGKYNEQFF.

The chain uses TRBV5-4 and TRBJ2-3; D perhaps matches TRBD2 (5 bases). V lost 2 bases, J lost 11 bases, and 12 bases lay in between. This CDR3 is built from 12 residues. Germline V gene data show CDR1 as SGHNT and CDR2 as YYREEE (reference sequence). The CDR3 sequence is CASSFGVRRQYF. The CDR3 DNA reads TGTGCCAGCAGCTTCGGGGTCAGACGGCAGTATTTT.

The chain links TRBV7-3 to TRBJ1-1; 8 bases are shared with TRBD1. The trim removed 5 bases at V and 4 bases at J, leaving 3 bases unmatched. The CDR3 runs to 13 residues. The germline CDR1 and CDR2 sequences are SGHTA and FQGTGA. The CDR3: CASSQTGGTEAFF. The CDR3 DNA sequence: TGTGCCAGCAGCCAAACAGGGGGCACTGAAGCTTTCTTT. Full variable domain (rest looked up from reference TRBV7-3 and TRBJ1-1): GAGVSQTPSNKVTEKGKYVELRCDPISGHTALYWYRQSLGQGPEFLIYFQGTGAADDSGLPNDRFFAVRPEGSVSTLKIQRTERGDSAVYLCASSQTGGTEAFFGQGTRLTVV.

In its sample, this clone was seen a few times. The chain recombines TRBV5-4 with TRBJ1-2; tentatively, D is TRBD1 (6 bases). The CDR3 is 14 amino acids. Germline V gives CDR1 SGHNT, CDR2 YYREEE (reference sequence). Deletions cut 4 bases from V and 3 bases from J, with 13 bases between. CDR3 region: CASSEQGAYYGYTF. The CDR3 coding sequence is TGTGCCAGCAGCGAACAGGGAGCTTACTATGGCTACACCTTC.

The chain links TRBV19 to TRBJ2-1; D is undetermined. CDR3 length: 13 amino acids. Trimming pared 7 bases from V and 3 bases from J, leaving 10 bases between. Germline CDR1 LNHDA, CDR2 SQIVND (reference sequence). The CDR3 bases are TGTGCCAGTACCGGCAAGCTCTACAATGAGCAGTTCTTC. Protein product: CASTGKLYNEQFF.

V gene TRBV3-1 (or the pseudogene TRBV3-2) combines with J gene TRBJ2-5; D not resolved. V lost 5 bases and J lost 4, with 8 bases in between. This CDR3 has 12 residues. Germline V gene sequence: CDR1 LGHDT, CDR2 YNNKEL (reference sequence). This CDR3 is CASSGDGETQYF. The CDR3 bases are TGTGCCAGCAGCGGGGATGGAGAGACCCAGTACTTC.

The chain links TRBV18 to TRBJ2-4; no definite D call. V was trimmed by 2 bases and J by 1 base, leaving 12 bases between them. In germline, CDR1 is KGHSH, CDR2 LQKENI. The CDR3 consists of 16 residues. DNA of the CDR3: TGTGCCAGCTCACCATCCCCAGTTTCGGCCAAAAACATTCAGTACTTC. Amino acids: CASSPSPVSAKNIQYF.

This clone appeared a few times. V and J are TRBV19 and TRBJ1-6; D not resolved. Per the germline V gene, CDR1 is LNHDA and CDR2 is SQIVND (reference sequence). Trimming removed 3 bases at V and 11 bases at J, with 11 bases between. CDR3 length: 13 amino acids. The CDR3 loop reads CASSIRTATPLHF. In DNA form, the CDR3 reads TGTGCCAGTAGTATCCGGACGGCTACACCCCTCCACTTT.

The chain carries TRBV5-4 and TRBJ1-1, with 7 bases that match TRBD1. V lost 4 bases to trimming and J lost 2 bases; unmatched junction nucleotides: 8. Germline CDR1 SGHNT, CDR2 YYREEE (reference sequence). The CDR3 has 15 amino acids. The CDR3 bases are TGTGCCAGCAGCACAAAGACAGGGACAAACACTGAAGCTTTCTTT. This gives the protein CASSTKTGTNTEAFF. Looking up the rest from reference TRBV5-4 and TRBJ1-1 gives the full variable domain: ETGVTQSPTHLIKTRGQQVTLRCSSQSGHNTVSWYQQALGQGPQFIFQYYREEENGRGNFPPRFSGLQFPNYSSELNVNALELDDSALYLCASSTKTGTNTEAFFGQGTRLTVV.

The chain employs TRBV19 and TRBJ2-7, with 8 bases lining up with TRBD1. The CDR3 runs to 15 residues. The germline V gene encodes CDR1 LNHDA and CDR2 SQIVND (reference sequence). V was pared by 4 bases and J by 2 bases, with 7 bases of the junction left unmatched. CDR3 nucleotide sequence: TGTGCCAGTAGTACCACCGGGACAGGAGCCTACGAGCAGTACTTC. Encoded protein: CASSTTGTGAYEQYF.

The chain links TRBV15 to TRBJ2-7, with D maybe TRBD2 (5 bases). The V and J ends lost 0 bases and 12 bases respectively, with 15 bases between them. Germline V lookup: CDR1 LNHNV, CDR2 YYDKDF (reference sequence). The CDR3 totals 13 residues. The DNA for the CDR3 is TGTGCCACCAGCAGAGATAAGGTCGCTAGCCGGTACTTC. This translates into CATSRDKVASRYF.

The table lists this clone with a few counts. The chain employs TRBV5-1 and TRBJ2-1; the D is unclear. The V gene's germline CDR1 is SGHRS and CDR2 YFSETQ. V was shortened by 0 bases and J by 4 bases, with 11 bases between the two germline ends. This CDR3 region has 15 residues. CDR3 in amino acids: CASSLEVPGYNEQFF. CDR3 DNA: TGCGCCAGCAGCTTGGAGGTCCCTGGGTACAATGAGCAGTTCTTC.

CDR3 loop: CASGTSGRPGELFF. The CDR3 DNA reads TGTGCCAGTGGGACTAGCGGGAGGCCCGGGGAGCTGTTTTTT. This sequence joins TRBV6-6 and TRBJ2-2; TRBD2 aligns across 15 bases. V was clipped by 9 bases and J by 6 bases; unmatched bases: 2. Looked up from germline, CDR1 is MNHNY and CDR2 is SVGAGI (reference sequence). The CDR3 length is 14 residues.

The V and J genes are TRBV3-1 (or the pseudogene TRBV3-2) and TRBJ1-1; no clear D gene. Between the trimmed V and J ends, which lost 4 bases and 1 base, there was a span of 7 bases. Germline CDR1 is LGHDT and CDR2 is YNNKEL (reference sequence). The CDR3 runs to 13 residues. CDR3 nucleotides: TGTGCCAGCAGCCGGGTCTCGAACACTGAAGCTTTCTTT. Translation: CASSRVSNTEAFF.

This sequence joins TRBV7-2 and TRBJ2-3; D is unresolved. CDR1 and CDR2 from the germline V gene are SGHTA and FQGNSA. V lost 2 bases, J lost 1 base, and 13 bases lay in between. The CDR3 covers 16 residues. The CDR3 coding sequence is TGTGCCAGCAGCTTATCCGGGCGTTTTGGCACAGATACGCAGTATTTT. Its protein product is CASSLSGRFGTDTQYF.